Listed here are 27 T cell receptor beta chains from one sample, sequenced in a study of shared T cell receptors in the human thymus. Sequencing was performed with immunoSEQ multiplex PCR; in TCRdb, only in-frame clones are kept and a portion is missing. The sample holds approximately 490,000 clones, approximately 80% seen once. These data were likewise used in another study, on human thymus T cells.

Sequenced material: thymocytes. These receptors all come from a boy less than two years old with a congenital heart defect.

The rearrangement joins TRBV5-6 to TRBJ2-1; 9 nucleotides line up with TRBD2. After removal of 4 bases from V and 12 bases from J, the junction contained 14 bases not matched to a gene. The length of the CDR3 is 15 residues. Germline CDR1 SGHDT, CDR2 YYEEEE. CDR3 sequence: CASSRRTSGHGWQFF. CDR3 coding DNA: TGTGCCAGCAGCCGAAGAACTAGCGGGCACGGTTGGCAGTTCTTC.

The chain employs TRBV25-1 and TRBJ1-3; D is perhaps TRBD1 (6 bases). The CDR3 is 15 residues long. Trimming left V 6 bases short and J 1 base short, with 13 bases between. Germline loops: CDR1 MGHDK, CDR2 SYGVNS. The CDR3 sequence: CASSFRGASGNTIYF. The CDR3 DNA sequence: TGTGCCAGCAGCTTCCGGGGGGCGTCTGGAAACACCATATATTTT.

V and J are TRBV10-3 and TRBJ2-4, with D unresolved. Germline values: CDR1 ENHRY, CDR2 SYGVKD. V dropped 2 bases and J dropped 7 bases, with 6 bases sitting between them. The CDR3 runs to 12 residues. For the CDR3, the DNA is TGTGCCATCAGTGAGACCGGGAACATTCAGTACTTC. Its protein product is CAISETGNIQYF.

The chain employs TRBV11-2 and TRBJ2-7; 7 bases are a match to TRBD2. V shed 5 bases, J shed 5 bases, and the junction held 18 bases outside the gene matches. The CDR3 has 17 residues. The V gene's germline CDR1 is SGHAT and CDR2 FQNNGV. The CDR3 bases are TGTGCCAGCAGCACGAGTCATAGCGGGCTGGATGCTAACGAGCAGTACTTC. It codes for CASSTSHSGLDANEQYF.

The chain employs TRBV7-9 and TRBJ2-7, with D possibly being TRBD2 (6 bases). The CDR3 sequence is 12 residues long. Germline CDR1 reads SEHNR; CDR2 reads FQNEAQ (reference sequence). The ends were cut back, 6 bases at V and 2 bases at J, with 8 bases in the middle. CDR3 DNA sequence: TGTGCCAGCAGTGGAGGGCCCTACGAGCAGTACTTC. It specifies CASSGGPYEQYF.

The V and J genes are TRBV27 and TRBJ2-7; no firm D call. V lost 2 bases and J lost 4, with 6 bases in between. The CDR3 is 12 residues long. Germline V gene lookup returns CDR1 MNHEY and CDR2 SMNVEV (reference sequence). CDR3 residues: CASSLGLYEQYF. CDR3 DNA: TGTGCCAGCAGTTTAGGTCTATACGAGCAGTACTTC.

Comment on this clone: Other DNA sequences of this sample code for an identical CDR3. J is TRBJ2-3 and V is TRBV5-4; 13 positions agree with TRBD2. Unmatched junction bases numbered 7, after V lost 4 bases and J lost 2 bases. The CDR3 consists of 17 residues. The germline CDR1 and CDR2 sequences are SGHNT and YYREEE (reference sequence). The CDR3 here is CASSPRTSGSYTDTQYF. CDR3 sequence (DNA): TGTGCCAGCAGCCCGCGGACTAGCGGGAGTTACACAGATACGCAGTATTTT.

The chain recombines TRBV6-4 with TRBJ2-1, with D possibly matching TRBD2 (5 bases). The germline CDR1 and CDR2 sequences are MRHNA and SNTAGT. The CDR3 contains 14 residues. Deletions cut 6 bases from V and 2 bases from J, with 11 bases between. Here the CDR3 DNA reads TGTGCCAGCAGGCCTAGCAGCGCCTACAATGAGCAGTTCTTC. Translation gives CASRPSSAYNEQFF.

The chain combines TRBV25-1 with TRBJ2-1, with 7 bases matching TRBD2. Germline lookup yields CDR1 MGHDK and CDR2 SYGVNS. The CDR3 sequence is 13 residues long. V dropped 6 bases and J dropped 8; count of bases not matched to a gene: 7. The CDR3 DNA is TGTGCCAGCAGCCAGAGCGGGAAGGATGAGCAGTTCTTC. Amino acid sequence: CASSQSGKDEQFF.

This clone was counted once. The chain links TRBV7-2 to TRBJ1-5, with 7 nucleotides matching TRBD1. V shed 5 bases and J 2 bases; nucleotides not matched to a gene: 3. The CDR3 is 14 amino acids. Germline V lookup: CDR1 SGHTA, CDR2 FQGNSA. CDR3: CASSPQGGNQPQHF. The CDR3 DNA reads TGTGCCAGCAGCCCCCAGGGGGGCAATCAGCCCCAGCATTTT.

This clone was seen just once. The chain uses TRBV5-5 and TRBJ2-2, with D unclear. Per germline, CDR1 SGHKS and CDR2 YYEKEE (reference sequence). This CDR3 contains 15 residues. The V end lost 1 base, the J end lost 7 bases, and 14 bases lay between the germline ends. CDR3 nucleotides: TGTGCCAGCAGCTTGAGGAGATACCTTATCGGGGAGCTGTTTTTT. Its translation is CASSLRRYLIGELFF. Full variable domain (missing parts from reference TRBV5-5 and TRBJ2-2): DAGVTQSPTHLIKTRGQQVTLRCSPISGHKSVSWYQQVLGQGPQFIFQYYEKEERGRGNFPDRFSARQFPNYSSELNVNALLLGDSALYLCASSLRRYLIGELFFGEGSRLTVL.

The chain uses TRBV14 and TRBJ1-3; no reliable D call. The CDR3 spans 13 residues. V lost 8 bases, J lost 4 bases, and 12 bases lay in between. The germline CDR1 and CDR2 sequences are SGHDN and FVKESK. DNA for the CDR3: TGTGCCAGCGCCCCAGAAGAAGGAAACACCATATATTTT. This sequence encodes CASAPEEGNTIYF.

A word on this clone: The sample holds other DNA sequences that translate to the same CDR3. The chain carries TRBV30 and TRBJ1-5, with D perhaps matching TRBD1 (5 bases). Germline V gene sequence: CDR1 GTSNPN, CDR2 SVGIG (reference sequence). Trimming removed 0 bases at V and 4 bases at J, with 10 bases between. CDR3 length equals 14 residues. CDR3 protein: CAWSVPGGNQPQHF. CDR3 nucleotide sequence: TGTGCCTGGAGTGTACCCGGGGGGAATCAGCCCCAGCATTTT.

This chain's CDR3 is CASSSSSGRATGELFF. The CDR3 nucleotides read TGCGCCAGCAGCTCCTCGTCGGGCAGGGCCACCGGGGAGCTGTTTTTT. The chain couples TRBV5-1 to TRBJ2-2, with D possibly being TRBD1 (5 bases). Between the trimmed V and J ends, which lost 3 bases and 4 bases, there was a span of 16 bases. From germline, CDR1 is SGHRS and CDR2 YFSETQ. The length of the CDR3 is 16 residues. The full variable domain, completed using reference TRBV5-1 and TRBJ2-2, is KAGVTQTPRYLIKTRGQQVTLSCSPISGHRSVSWYQQTPGQGLQFLFEYFSETQRNKGNFPGRFSGRQFSNSRSEMNVSTLELGDSALYLCASSSSSGRATGELFFGEGSRLTVL.

The chain couples TRBV2 to TRBJ2-3, with D maybe TRBD2 (5 bases). Trimming cost V 10 bases and J 1 base, with 15 bases left between them. The CDR3 runs to 14 residues. Germline V gene data show CDR1 as SNHLY and CDR2 as FYNNEI. DNA of the CDR3: TGTGCCATCATCTCTCAGGAGGGCACAGATACGCAGTATTTT. It codes for CAIISQEGTDTQYF.

This chain links TRBV4-3 with TRBJ2-2; 7 bases match TRBD2. Looked up from germline, CDR1 is LGHNA and CDR2 is YSLEER. The V segment lost 0 bases and the J segment 0 bases; nucleotides outside the gene matches: 4. The CDR3 runs 17 residues. CDR3 in amino acids: CASSQDPSGANTGELFF. The CDR3, as DNA: TGCGCCAGCAGCCAAGATCCCAGCGGGGCGAACACCGGGGAGCTGTTTTTT.

The chain links TRBV25-1 to TRBJ2-1; 10 bases align to TRBD1. V was pared by 8 bases and J by 5 bases, with 6 bases of the junction left unmatched. The CDR3 consists of 14 residues. CDR1 is MGHDK, CDR2 SYGVNS, per germline. CDR3 DNA sequence: TGTGCCAGCGCCACGGGACAGGGGCACAATGAGCAGTTCTTC. Amino acid sequence: CASATGQGHNEQFF.

The V gene is TRBV13, the J gene TRBJ2-1; tentatively, D is TRBD2 (5 bases). The germline V gene has CDR1 PRHDT and CDR2 FYEKMQ (reference sequence). The germline V and J ends were trimmed by 6 bases and 4 bases, with 16 bases remaining between them. CDR3 length: 15 residues. The CDR3 loop reads CASSYRTGIYNEQFF. The CDR3, as DNA: TGTGCCAGCAGTTATAGGACTGGGATTTACAATGAGCAGTTCTTC.

In its sample, this clone was seen once. The chain recombines TRBV5-1 with TRBJ2-7; 7 positions agree with TRBD1. The CDR3 runs to 16 residues. Trimming cost V 3 bases and J 1 base; bases outside gene matches: 10. Germline CDR1 is SGHRS and CDR2 is YFSETQ. The CDR3 is CASSCPIETGSYEQYF. The CDR3 DNA is TGCGCCAGCAGCTGCCCCATTGAGACAGGGTCCTACGAGCAGTACTTC.

This chain joins TRBV5-1 and TRBJ2-7; D is possibly TRBD1 (6 bases). The ends were cut back, 4 bases at V and 1 base at J, with 15 bases in the middle. Germline-derived CDR1 and CDR2 are SGHRS and YFSETQ. The CDR3 runs to 15 residues. The CDR3 bases are TGCGCCAGCAGCGAACGGTCAGGGGCTTCCTACGAGCAGTACTTC. Its protein is CASSERSGASYEQYF.

The J gene is TRBJ2-3, the V gene TRBV5-1; D might be TRBD2 (7 bases). The germline V gene has CDR1 SGHRS and CDR2 YFSETQ. The CDR3 length is 15 residues. Deletions cut 5 bases from V and 3 bases from J, with 16 bases between. CDR3 in amino acids: CASRGGPRETDTQYF. The CDR3 DNA sequence: TGCGCCAGCAGGGGGGGGCCCAGGGAGACAGATACGCAGTATTTT.

The chain employs TRBV4-1 and TRBJ2-1, with D perhaps TRBD2 (6 bases). The CDR3 runs 14 residues. The germline V gene encodes CDR1 MGHRA and CDR2 YSYEKL. Trimming took off 0 bases at V and 7 bases at J, with 10 bases between the two ends. The CDR3 bases are TGCGCCAGCAGCCAAGACGCCAGCGGGAATGAGCAGTTCTTC. The encoded protein is CASSQDASGNEQFF.

This chain connects TRBV7-2 to TRBJ2-1; weak D call: TRBD2 (5 bases). V was pared by 5 bases and J by 3 bases, with 17 bases between. This CDR3 comprises 16 residues. Germline V CDR1 and CDR2: SGHTA, FQGNSA. The chain's CDR3 is CASSTTSGGLYNEQFF. The CDR3 region has the DNA TGTGCCAGCAGCACTACAAGCGGCGGGCTCTACAATGAGCAGTTCTTC.

This clone was seen just once. The V call is TRBV7-9, the J call TRBJ1-2; 7 nucleotides line up with TRBD1. Per the germline V gene, CDR1 is SEHNR and CDR2 is FQNEAQ (reference sequence). The CDR3 sequence is 13 residues long. With V trimmed by 5 bases and J by 6 bases, 6 bases remained unmatched. The CDR3 nucleotides are TGTGCCAGCAGCCCTACAGGGGTGGATGGCTACACCTTC. Amino acids: CASSPTGVDGYTF.

This chain joins TRBV4-1 and TRBJ2-1, with 16 bases lining up with TRBD2. Germline V CDR1 and CDR2: MGHRA, YSYEKL. The CDR3 runs to 18 residues. V dropped 3 bases and J dropped 4; count of bases not matched to a gene: 6. The CDR3 reads CASSQGLAGGREYNEQFF. The CDR3 DNA reads TGCGCCAGCAGCCAGGGACTAGCGGGAGGGAGAGAATACAATGAGCAGTTCTTC.

This clone was counted a single time. The rearrangement links TRBV6-5 to TRBJ2-3; D might be TRBD2 (6 bases). The CDR3 length is 15 residues. The germline V gene has CDR1 MNHEY and CDR2 SVGAGI. V lost 3 bases to trimming and J lost 2 bases, with 12 bases between them. DNA of the CDR3: TGTGCCAGCAGTTATGGGGTAGCGGTCACAGATACGCAGTATTTT. This gives the protein CASSYGVAVTDTQYF.

The V gene is TRBV27, the J gene TRBJ2-3; TRBD2 might be the D (5 bases). The CDR3 length is 16 residues. With 5 bases removed from V and 4 bases from J, the gap between germline ends came to 19 bases. The germline V gene has CDR1 MNHEY and CDR2 SMNVEV (reference sequence). CDR3 sequence (DNA): TGTGCCAGCAGTCCACGGGCGGATAGAGGGCCAGATACGCAGTATTTT. Translation gives CASSPRADRGPDTQYF.